This entry lists 2 T cell receptor beta chains sequenced from one sample in a study of regulatory T cells in long-lasting Graves disease. Documented time point: newly diagnosed GD, antithyroid drugs for less than 3 months. TCR sequences were obtained from RNA taken from PBMCs. For TCR beta, libraries came from iRepertoire HTBI primers and Arm-PCR of CDR3 regions. TCRdb passed the multiplex PCR reads through MiXCR, listing each CDR3 protein once. Of over 500,000 distinct CDR3 sequences in the sample, 15% to 20% were seen once. These data are also associated with another study on T cells in Graves' hyperthyroidism and ophthalmopathy.

Material: peripheral blood mononuclear cells (PBMCs), obtained at new diagnosis, from a patient treated with antithyroid drugs. The receptor set was obtained from a man aged 18 to 29 with Graves disease.

This clonotype has more than one count but fewer than ten. The rearrangement links TRBV29-1 to TRBJ2-7; D gene ambiguous. Looked up from germline, CDR1 is SQVTM and CDR2 is ANQGSEA. This CDR3 spans 15 amino acids. V was clipped by 4 bases and J by 0 bases, with 16 bases between them. CDR3 loop: CSVVGLTPSSYEQYF. The CDR3 DNA is TGCAGCGTTGTCGGCCTGACTCCGAGCTCCTACGAGCAGTACTTC.

The sample holds a few counts of this clonotype. V usage is TRBV28 and J usage is TRBJ1-3, with D perhaps TRBD1 (6 bases). Germline lookup yields CDR1 MDHEN and CDR2 SYDVKM. The V end lost 5 bases, the J end lost 4 bases, and 12 bases lay between the germline ends. The CDR3 has 14 amino acids. The CDR3 reads CASSPPDRGNTIYF. The DNA of the CDR3 is TGTGCCAGCAGTCCCCCAGACAGGGGAAACACCATATATTTT.